This is a list of T cell receptor beta chains from one sample in a study of shared clonotypes between healthy human individuals. Data came from immunoSEQ multiplex PCR; TCRdb stores just in-frame clones and leaves some out. The sample has roughly 2.2 million clones, approximately 95% seen once. Sequenced input: naive CD4+ T cells from PBMCs. All receptors come from a man aged 18-30 years in good health. Some clones in this sample may be carry-over from other donors' samples. Each CDR3 is given with its conserved first and last residue. The D gene is left open where the match is weak. Not every row has a clone size; where given, it reads once, few, many or a size class.

>NA|NA|TRBJ2-7|13|TRBV7-9
TGTGCCAGCAGCGCGAGAGGCCGCCTCGAGCAGTACTTC
CASSARGRLEQYF
>TRBD1|NA|TRBJ1-5|16|TRBV7-9
TGTGCCAGCAGCAGCGGGACAGGGGAGAGCAATCAGCCCCAGCATTTT
CASSSGTGESNQPQHF
>NA|NA|TRBJ2-7|11|TRBV4-1
TGCGCCAGCAGCAAATTCGAGGAGCAGTACTTC
CASSKFEEQYF
>NA|NA|TRBJ2-5|13|TRBV10-3
TGTGCCACCTCGGGCCCAGGGGAGGAGACCCAGTACTTC
CATSGPGEETQYF
>TRBD2|NA|TRBJ2-1|15|TRBV5-1
TGCGCCAGCAGCGGGATCCAACTAGCGGGAGATGAGCAGTTCTTC
CASSGIQLAGDEQFF
>TRBD2|NA|TRBJ2-2|16|TRBV28
TGTGCCAGCAGTTTATTGGTGGCGGGAGGGAGCGGGGAGCTGTTTTTT
CASSLLVAGGSGELFF
>NA|NA|TRBJ2-6|16|TRBV28
TGTGCCAGCAGTTTAACGTTGGGAACTGGGGCCAACGTCCTGACTTTC
CASSLTLGTGANVLTF
>TRBD2|NA|TRBJ2-3|14|TRBV7-9
TGTGCCAGCACCATTGGACTAGGAACAGATACGCAGTATTTT
CASTIGLGTDTQYF
>NA|once|TRBJ1-1|14|TRBV5-1
TGCGCCAGCAGCTGGGGAGGCAGCGACACTGAAGCTTTCTTT
CASSWGGSDTEAFF
>NA|NA|TRBJ1-1|16|TRBV11-2
TGTGCCAGCAGCCTCCGGGAGGTCAGAGGGAACACTGAAGCTTTCTTT
CASSLREVRGNTEAFF
>NA|once|TRBJ2-7|14|TRBV7-6
TGTGCCAGCAGCTTAGCGAGGTATGATTACGAGCAGTACTTC
CASSLARYDYEQYF
>NA|once|TRBJ1-1|12|TRBV6-1
TGTGCCAGCGGGACGTACAACACTGAAGCTTTCTTT
CASGTYNTEAFF
>TRBD2|NA|TRBJ2-7|16|TRBV27
TGTGCCAGCAGTTGGACTAGCGGGATCCCCACCTACGAGCAGTACTTC
CASSWTSGIPTYEQYF
>NA|NA|TRBJ2-5|13|TRBV11-2
TGTGCCAGCAGCTCACGGCTGGGGGAGACCCAGTACTTC
CASSSRLGETQYF
>NA|NA|TRBJ2-5|13|TRBV28
TGTGCCAGCAGTGGACAAGTGACGGAGACCCAGTACTTC
CASSGQVTETQYF
>NA|NA|TRBJ2-7|15|TRBV28
TGTGCCAGCTTTGCCCGTGGCGAAAAACCCTACGAGCAGTACTTC
CASFARGEKPYEQYF